The clone carrying this T cell receptor (beta chain) was found many times. This record belongs to a study of T-cell reconstitution after alpha-beta-depleted transplantation in children. Researchers prepared the TCRbeta library using unique molecular identifiers, the study reports. Via MiXCR, TCRdb re-called the PCR reads, giving one row per CDR3 protein. The table records around 680,000 distinct CDR3 sequences, over 15% of them present only once. This CDR3 has 13 residues. CDR1 and CDR2 (germline): DFQATT, SNEGSKA (reference sequence). V was pared by 7 bases and J by 7 bases, with 16 bases between. This receptor was taken from a human donor who donated a stem cell graft to a child with acute myeloid leukemia. Material: PBMCs from the stem cell graft donor, obtained from the stem cell graft. This chain links TRBV20-1 with TRBJ2-2; D perhaps matches TRBD1 (5 bases). This CDR3 reads CSVQGLFGGELFF. The CDR3 DNA sequence: TGCAGTGTCCAGGGCCTTTTTGGCGGGGAGCTGTTTTTT.